This T cell receptor (beta chain) was sequenced in a study of blood T cell repertoires in COVID-19. Study details: In each case, the material was cDNA or gDNA derived from T cells, B-cell-depleted T cells, or PBMCs.

Trimming pared 2 bases from V and 5 bases from J, leaving 10 bases between. The CDR3 is made up of 13 amino acids. Germline CDR1 GTSNPN, CDR2 SVGIG (reference sequence). In the authors' workflow: Amplifying reference gene primers gave estimates of nucleated cell counts. Libraries were prepared by immunoSEQ multiplex PCR; TCRdb keeps only in-frame clonotypes and omits some of them. V and J calls and clone size are as listed in that table; D and trimming were resolved from the DNA. This sample has 45,000 to 70,000 clones, with around four fifths found just once. In its sample, this clone was seen once. Sample: peripheral blood. This sequence was found in a woman in her forties or fifties with active or convalescent COVID-19. The chain joins TRBV30 to TRBJ1-5; D perhaps matches TRBD1 (5 bases). This chain's CDR3 is CAWSPGGDQPQHF. In DNA form, the CDR3 reads TGTGCCTGGAGTCCTGGGGGGGATCAGCCCCAGCATTTT. The full variable domain, rest sourced from reference TRBV30 and TRBJ1-5, is SQTIHQWPATLVQPVGSPLSLECTVEGTSNPNLYWYRQAAGRGLQLLFYSVGIGQISSEVPQNLSASRPQDRQFILSSKKLLLSDSGFYLCAWSPGGDQPQHFGDGTRLSIL.